This TCR beta chain was captured in a study of T cell changes during pregnancy in multiple sclerosis (dated 2019 in TCRdb). Looking at the study overall: The study examined how the T cell repertoire changed over the course of pregnancy in women with multiple sclerosis.

Libraries were made using the immunoSEQ multiplex PCR assay. Here the immuneACCESS table is served through TCRdb, limited to in-frame sequences with V and J called. Missing clones are a known gap in these copies; in checked studies unresolved V genes cover under half, and the rest lacks a known reason. The sample profile shows tens of thousands of clones; 75% to 95% of them were found once. The ten most abundant clones make up 0.43% of the sample. Comment on this clone: This clone's antigen is unknown. There are no base qualities to consult, and no much larger clone falls within one base.

The receptor comes from a female donor with multiple sclerosis, enrolled in a pregnancy study. The sequencing used CD4+ T cells from peripheral blood mononuclear cells, collected before pregnancy.

The CDR3 region: CASSFYRDRGEKLFF. The DNA reads as follows: TGTGCCAGCAGTTTTTACCGGGACAGGGGTGAAAAACTGTTTTTT. The sequence links TRBV7-9 to TRBJ1-4; 10 central bases correspond to TRBD1. The CDR3, from cysteine to phenylalanine, totals 15 residues. The kept DNA is CDR3 alone, 45 bases in frame from the first base. Trimming removed 6 bases from V and 7 bases from J; the gene matches leave 8 bases unexplained. Taken from the germline V gene (reference sequence), the CDR1 and CDR2 loops are SEHNR and FQNEAQ. Extended through the reference TRBV7-9 and TRBJ1-4 proteins, this CDR3 yields the full variable domain: DTGVSQNPRHKITKRGQNVTFRCDPISEHNRLYWYRQTLGQGPEFLTYFQNEAQLEKSRLLSDRFSAERPKGSFSTLEIQRTEQGDSAMYLCASSFYRDRGEKLFFGSGTQLSVL.